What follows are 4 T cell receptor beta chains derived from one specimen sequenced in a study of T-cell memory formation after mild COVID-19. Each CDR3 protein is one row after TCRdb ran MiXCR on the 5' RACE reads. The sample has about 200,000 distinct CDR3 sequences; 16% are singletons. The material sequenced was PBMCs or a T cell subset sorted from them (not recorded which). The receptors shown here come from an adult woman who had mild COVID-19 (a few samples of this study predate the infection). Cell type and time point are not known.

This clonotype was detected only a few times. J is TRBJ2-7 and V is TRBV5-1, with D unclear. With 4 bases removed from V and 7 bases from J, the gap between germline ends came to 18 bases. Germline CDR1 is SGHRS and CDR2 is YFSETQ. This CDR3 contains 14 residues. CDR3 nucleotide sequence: TGCGCCAGCAGCCCACGGACCGACATTGGGGAGCAGTACTTC. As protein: CASSPRTDIGEQYF. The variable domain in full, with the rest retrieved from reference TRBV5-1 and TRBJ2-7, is KAGVTQTPRYLIKTRGQQVTLSCSPISGHRSVSWYQQTPGQGLQFLFEYFSETQRNKGNFPGRFSGRQFSNSRSEMNVSTLELGDSALYLCASSPRTDIGEQYFGPGTRLTVT.

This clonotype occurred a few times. In DNA, the CDR3 is TGTGCCAGCAGCCAAATTCGCCTTCGTAGCACCGGGGAGCTGTTTTTT. This gives the protein CASSQIRLRSTGELFF. V gene TRBV7-2 combines with J gene TRBJ2-2; D is unresolved. The CDR3 has 16 amino acids. Per the germline V gene, CDR1 is SGHTA and CDR2 is FQGNSA. Trimming took 5 bases from V and 4 from J, leaving 17 bases between them.

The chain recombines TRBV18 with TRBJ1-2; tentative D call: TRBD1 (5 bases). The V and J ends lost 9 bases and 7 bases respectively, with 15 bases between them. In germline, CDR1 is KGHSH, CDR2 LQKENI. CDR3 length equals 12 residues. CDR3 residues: CARSSGEGGYTF. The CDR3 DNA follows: TGTGCCAGATCATCGGGGGAAGGTGGCTACACCTTC.

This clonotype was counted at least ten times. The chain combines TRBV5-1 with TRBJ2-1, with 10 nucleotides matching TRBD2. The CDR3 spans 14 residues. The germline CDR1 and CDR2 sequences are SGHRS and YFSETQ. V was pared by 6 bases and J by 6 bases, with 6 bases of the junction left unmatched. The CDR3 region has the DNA TGCGCCAGCAATGAGGCTAGCGGGAGCAATGAGCAGTTCTTC. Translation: CASNEASGSNEQFF.